Listed here is a single TCR beta chain. Other DNA sequences from this sample encode an identical CDR3 as well. This entry belongs to a study of shared clonotypes between healthy human individuals. The assay ran at deep level. TCRdb's table, derived via immunoSEQ multiplex PCR, lists solely in-frame clones and lacks some. The data contain fewer than 1.6 million clones, 97% to 99% of them singletons. CDR3 length: 14 residues. Germline CDR1 and CDR2: SGHNT and YENEEA. V lost 1 base to trimming and J lost 2 bases, with 5 bases between them. This receptor was taken from a young man in good health. What was sequenced was naive CD4+ T cells sorted from blood. As to subset: CD45RA+ positively selected. This chain joins TRBV11-3 and TRBJ2-2, with no clear D. This CDR3 reads CASSLGGNTGELFF. CDR3 in DNA: TGTGCCAGCAGCTTAGGCGGCAACACCGGGGAGCTGTTTTTT.